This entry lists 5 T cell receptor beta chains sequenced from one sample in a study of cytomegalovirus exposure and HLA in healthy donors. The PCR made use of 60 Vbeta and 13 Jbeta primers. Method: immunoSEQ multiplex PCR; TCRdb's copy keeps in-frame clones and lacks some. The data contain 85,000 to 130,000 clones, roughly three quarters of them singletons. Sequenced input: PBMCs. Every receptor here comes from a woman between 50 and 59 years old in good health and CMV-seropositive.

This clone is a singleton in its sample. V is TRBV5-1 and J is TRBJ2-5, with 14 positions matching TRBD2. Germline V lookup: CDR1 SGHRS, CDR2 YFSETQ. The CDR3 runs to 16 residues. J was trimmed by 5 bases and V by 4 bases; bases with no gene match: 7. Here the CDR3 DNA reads TGCGCCAGCAGCACGGGGACTAGCGGGAGTAGGGAGACCCAGTACTTC. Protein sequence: CASSTGTSGSRETQYF.

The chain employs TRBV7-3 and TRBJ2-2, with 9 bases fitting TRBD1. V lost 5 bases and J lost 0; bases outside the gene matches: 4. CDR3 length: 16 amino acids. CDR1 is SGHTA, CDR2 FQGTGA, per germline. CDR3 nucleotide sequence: TGTGCCAGCAGCCCACAGGGGGCGTCGAACACCGGGGAGCTGTTTTTT. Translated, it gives CASSPQGASNTGELFF.

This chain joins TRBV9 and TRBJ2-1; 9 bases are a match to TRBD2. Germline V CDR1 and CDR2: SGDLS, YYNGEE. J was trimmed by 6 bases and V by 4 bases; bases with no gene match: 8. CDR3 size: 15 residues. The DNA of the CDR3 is TGTGCCAGCAGCCCGCAGAGCGGGAGGCGCAATGAGCAGTTCTTC. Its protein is CASSPQSGRRNEQFF.

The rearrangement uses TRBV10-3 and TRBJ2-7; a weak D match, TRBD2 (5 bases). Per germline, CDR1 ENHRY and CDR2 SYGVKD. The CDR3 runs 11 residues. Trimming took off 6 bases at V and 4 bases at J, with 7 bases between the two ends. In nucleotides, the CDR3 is TGTGCCATCAGCCCGGGGTACGAGCAGTACTTC. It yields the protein CAISPGYEQYF.

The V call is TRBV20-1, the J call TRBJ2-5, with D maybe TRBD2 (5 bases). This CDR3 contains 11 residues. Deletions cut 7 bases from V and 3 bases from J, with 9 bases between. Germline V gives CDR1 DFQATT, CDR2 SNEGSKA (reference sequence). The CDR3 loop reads CSGGEKETQYF. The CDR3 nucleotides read TGCAGTGGGGGAGAGAAAGAGACCCAGTACTTC.